The subject of this entry is one T cell receptor (beta chain). As yet, its antigen is unknown. The same CDR3 can be traced to other DNA sequences in this sample. This entry belongs to a study of graft-versus-host responses after intestinal transplantation. Study-wide points: In recipient marrow, GvH clones were found, and some appeared first in ileum or blood. Early post-transplant HvG declines tracked with peak circulating GvH clone levels.

Here immunoSEQ multiplex PCR was the method, and the copy in TCRdb shows in-frame clones only, minus some. This repertoire shows roughly 60,000 clones, more than 75% found once; its top ten account for under 3%. Germline CDR1 and CDR2: MGHRA and YSYEKL. V lost 1 base to trimming and J lost 1 base, with 16 bases between them. There are 17 residues in the CDR3. The chain uses TRBV4-1 and TRBJ1-1, with D perhaps matching TRBD1 (6 bases). This sequence originates from a human patient who received an intestinal transplant, so some T cells may come from the graft donor. The material sequenced was PBMCs, taken around 120 days after intestinal transplantation. In DNA form, the CDR3 reads TGCGCCAGCAGCCAAGGGGGGGGCGTCTTCTCGAACACTGAAGCTTTCTTT. This translates into CASSQGGGVFSNTEAFF.